The entry below gives a single T cell receptor (beta chain) sequence along with its context. Its target is not known. The sample comes from a study of OX40 agonist ivuxolimab in advanced cancers. TCRdb's copy holds only in-frame clones and misses some; the assay was immunoSEQ multiplex PCR. The table lists around 63,000 clones, over 90% of them singletons. Trimming cost V 8 bases and J 1 base, with 12 bases left between them. Germline V gene lookup returns CDR1 LNHNV and CDR2 YYDKDF (reference sequence). The CDR3 runs to 13 residues. Autoimmune disease history or systemic immunosuppression led to patients being barred. Study conclusions and caveats: There was clonal expansion of CD4+ and CD8+ blood T cells by week 6 at 0.1 to 3.0 mg/kg. Researchers did not determine the expanded peripheral T cells' antigen specificity. Among T cells, CD8+ cells averaged more expanded clones than CD4+ cells.

The clonotype comes from an adult with an advanced solid tumor such as melanoma, head and neck, liver or kidney cancer. The source was CD4+ or CD8+ T cells sorted from blood, collected in a trial of the OX40 agonist ivuxolimab. The rearrangement uses TRBV15 and TRBJ2-7; D is undetermined. The CDR3 protein is CATGPGRSYEQYF. CDR3 coding DNA: TGTGCCACCGGGCCAGGTAGGTCCTACGAGCAGTACTTC.